This T cell receptor (beta chain) appears in the sequencing data of a study of blood T cell repertoires in COVID-19. Study overall: There were acute and convalescent COVID-19 samples, and they came from the United States, Italy and Spain.

Repertoires were generated with immunoSEQ multiplex PCR, while TCRdb's copy carries only in-frame clones and drops some. The table includes fewer than 85,000 clones, around 74% detected once. CDR1 and CDR2 (germline): KGHDR, SFDVKD. This CDR3 spans 17 amino acids. Trimming removed 3 bases from V and 0 bases from J, with 16 bases in between. Material: peripheral blood. The sequence derives from a human donor with acute or convalescent COVID-19. The donor label of this sample is uncertain. The chain links TRBV24-1 to TRBJ2-5, with a tentative D call TRBD1 (6 bases). Here the CDR3 DNA reads TGTGCCACCAGTGATCAAACCCAGGACAGAAACCAAGAGACCCAGTACTTC. Its translation: CATSDQTQDRNQETQYF.